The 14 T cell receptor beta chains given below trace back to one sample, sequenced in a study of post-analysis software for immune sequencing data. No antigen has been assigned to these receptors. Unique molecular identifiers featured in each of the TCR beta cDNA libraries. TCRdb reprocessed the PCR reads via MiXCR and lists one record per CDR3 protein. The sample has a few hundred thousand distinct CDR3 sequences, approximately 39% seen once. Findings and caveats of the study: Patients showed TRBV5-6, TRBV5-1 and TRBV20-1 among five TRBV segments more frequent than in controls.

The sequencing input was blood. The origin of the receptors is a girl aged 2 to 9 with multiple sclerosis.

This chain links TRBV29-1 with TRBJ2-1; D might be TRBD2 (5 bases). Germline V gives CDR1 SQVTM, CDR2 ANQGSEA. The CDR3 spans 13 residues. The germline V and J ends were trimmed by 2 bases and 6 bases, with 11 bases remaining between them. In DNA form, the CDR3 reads TGCAGCGTTGAACCGGGAAGGGCCAATGAGCAGTTCTTC. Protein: CSVEPGRANEQFF.

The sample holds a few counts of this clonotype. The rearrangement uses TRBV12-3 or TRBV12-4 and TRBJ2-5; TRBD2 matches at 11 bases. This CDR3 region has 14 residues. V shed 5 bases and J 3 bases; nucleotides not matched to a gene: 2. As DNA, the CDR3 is TGTGCCAGCAGTGCGGGACTAGCGGAAGAGACCCAGTACTTC. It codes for CASSAGLAEETQYF.

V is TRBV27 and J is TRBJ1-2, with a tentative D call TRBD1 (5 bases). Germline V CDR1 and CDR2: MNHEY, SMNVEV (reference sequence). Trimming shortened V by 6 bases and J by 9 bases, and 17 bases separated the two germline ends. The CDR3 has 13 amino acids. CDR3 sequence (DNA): TGTGCCAGCAGGGGTAGCGGGGGAAGGAGCTACACCTTC. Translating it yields CASRGSGGRSYTF.

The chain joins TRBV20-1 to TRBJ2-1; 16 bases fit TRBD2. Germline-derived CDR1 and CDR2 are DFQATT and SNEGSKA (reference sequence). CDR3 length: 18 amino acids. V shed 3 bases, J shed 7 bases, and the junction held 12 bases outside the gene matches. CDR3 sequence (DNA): TGCAGTGCTAGTCGTCCCGGGACTAGCGGGAGGGCCCTAAATGAGCAGTTCTTC. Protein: CSASRPGTSGRALNEQFF.

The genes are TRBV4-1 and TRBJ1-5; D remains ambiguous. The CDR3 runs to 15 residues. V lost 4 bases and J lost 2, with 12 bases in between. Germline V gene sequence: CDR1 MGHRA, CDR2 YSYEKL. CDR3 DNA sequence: TGCGCCAGCAGCCTTTCGGGCAGACGCAATCAGCCCCAGCATTTT. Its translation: CASSLSGRRNQPQHF.

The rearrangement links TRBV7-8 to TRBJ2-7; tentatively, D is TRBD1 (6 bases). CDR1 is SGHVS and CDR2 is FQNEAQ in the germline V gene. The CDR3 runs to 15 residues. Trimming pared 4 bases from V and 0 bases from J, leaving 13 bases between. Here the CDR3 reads CASSSWDIISYEQYF. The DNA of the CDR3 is TGTGCCAGCAGCTCCTGGGACATCATCTCCTACGAGCAGTACTTC.

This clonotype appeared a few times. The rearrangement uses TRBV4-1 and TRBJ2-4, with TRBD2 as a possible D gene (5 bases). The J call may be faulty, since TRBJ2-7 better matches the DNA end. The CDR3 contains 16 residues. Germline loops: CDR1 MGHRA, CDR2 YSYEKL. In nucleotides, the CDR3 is TGCGCCAGCAGCCAAGAACCGGGAAGGGAATCATACGAGCAGTACTTC. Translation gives CASSQEPGRESYEQYF.

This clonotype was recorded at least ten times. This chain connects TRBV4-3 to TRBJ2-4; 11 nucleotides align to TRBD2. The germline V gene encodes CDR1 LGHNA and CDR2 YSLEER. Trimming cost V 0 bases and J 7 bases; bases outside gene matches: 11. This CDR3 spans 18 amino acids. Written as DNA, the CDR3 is TGCGCCAGCAGCCAAGATCTATCTAGCGGGAGGCCGGGGAACATTCAGTACTTC. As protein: CASSQDLSSGRPGNIQYF.

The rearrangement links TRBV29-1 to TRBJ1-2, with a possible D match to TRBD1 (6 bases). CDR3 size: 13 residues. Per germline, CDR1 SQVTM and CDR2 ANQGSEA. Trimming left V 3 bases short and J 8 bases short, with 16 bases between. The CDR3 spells CSVDSGGAEGYTF. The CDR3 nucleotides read TGCAGCGTTGATTCCGGGGGCGCCGAGGGCTACACCTTC.

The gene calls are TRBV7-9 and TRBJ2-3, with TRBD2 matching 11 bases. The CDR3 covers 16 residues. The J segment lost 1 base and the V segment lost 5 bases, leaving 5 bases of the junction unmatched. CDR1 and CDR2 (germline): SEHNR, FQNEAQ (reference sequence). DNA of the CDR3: TGTGCCAGCAGCGGAATGACTAGCGGGGGCACAGATACGCAGTATTTT. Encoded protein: CASSGMTSGGTDTQYF.

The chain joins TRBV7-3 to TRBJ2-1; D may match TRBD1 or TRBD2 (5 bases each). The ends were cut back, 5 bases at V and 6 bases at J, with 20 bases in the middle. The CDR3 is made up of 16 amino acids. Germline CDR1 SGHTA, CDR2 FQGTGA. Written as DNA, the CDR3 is TGTGCCAGCAGCCTCTTCACCGGGGCCGGAGGCAATGAGCAGTTCTTC. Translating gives CASSLFTGAGGNEQFF.

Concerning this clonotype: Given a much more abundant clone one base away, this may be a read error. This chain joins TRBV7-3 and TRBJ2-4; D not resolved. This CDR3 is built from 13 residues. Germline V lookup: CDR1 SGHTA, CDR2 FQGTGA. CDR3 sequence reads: CAGSLFPASEQYF. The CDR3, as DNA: TGTGCCGGCAGCTTATTCCCGGCAAGTGAGCAGTACTTC.

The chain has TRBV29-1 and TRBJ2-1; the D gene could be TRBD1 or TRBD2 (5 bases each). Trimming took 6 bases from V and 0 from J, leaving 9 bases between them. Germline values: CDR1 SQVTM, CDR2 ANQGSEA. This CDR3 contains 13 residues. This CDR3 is CSVEGFSYNEQFF. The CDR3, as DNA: TGCAGCGTAGAGGGGTTCTCCTACAATGAGCAGTTCTTC.

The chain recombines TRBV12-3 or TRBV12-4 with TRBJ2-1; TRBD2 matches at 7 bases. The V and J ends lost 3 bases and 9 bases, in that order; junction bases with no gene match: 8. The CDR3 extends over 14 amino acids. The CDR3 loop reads CASSFRRENGEQFF. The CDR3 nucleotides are TGTGCCAGCAGTTTTAGGCGGGAGAACGGTGAGCAGTTCTTC.